This T cell receptor beta chain is drawn from a study of cytomegalovirus exposure and HLA in healthy donors. Study-level results: In an earlier analysis, about 87% or about 30%: the productive usage of most TCR beta V segments. Reported results showed that the classifier diagnosed cytomegalovirus status with high specificity and sensitivity. Fewer N-insertions (relative to the approximately 700-donor mean) were reportedly seen in an Asian-associated ancestry cluster in a later analysis. The study recorded some 160 TCR beta chains that were cytomegalovirus-associated.

In regard to this clone: The antigen is undetermined.

V lost 1 base and J lost 4, with 11 bases in between. Germline V gene sequence: CDR1 MNHNS, CDR2 SASEGT. The CDR3 length is 15 residues. Use of 60 Vbeta and 13 Jbeta primers characterized the PCR. Measured with immunoSEQ multiplex PCR; TCRdb has only the in-frame clones, and not every one. Of about 200,000 clones listed, around 75% were seen once; the top ten hold around 0.38%. This chain joins TRBV6-1 and TRBJ2-1, with TRBD1 as a possible D gene (6 bases). Sequences were obtained from PBMCs. The sequence derives from a male donor in good health and CMV-seropositive. The CDR3 loop reads CASSEEPGEYNEQFF. CDR3 coding DNA: TGTGCCAGCAGTGAAGAGCCAGGGGAGTACAATGAGCAGTTCTTC.